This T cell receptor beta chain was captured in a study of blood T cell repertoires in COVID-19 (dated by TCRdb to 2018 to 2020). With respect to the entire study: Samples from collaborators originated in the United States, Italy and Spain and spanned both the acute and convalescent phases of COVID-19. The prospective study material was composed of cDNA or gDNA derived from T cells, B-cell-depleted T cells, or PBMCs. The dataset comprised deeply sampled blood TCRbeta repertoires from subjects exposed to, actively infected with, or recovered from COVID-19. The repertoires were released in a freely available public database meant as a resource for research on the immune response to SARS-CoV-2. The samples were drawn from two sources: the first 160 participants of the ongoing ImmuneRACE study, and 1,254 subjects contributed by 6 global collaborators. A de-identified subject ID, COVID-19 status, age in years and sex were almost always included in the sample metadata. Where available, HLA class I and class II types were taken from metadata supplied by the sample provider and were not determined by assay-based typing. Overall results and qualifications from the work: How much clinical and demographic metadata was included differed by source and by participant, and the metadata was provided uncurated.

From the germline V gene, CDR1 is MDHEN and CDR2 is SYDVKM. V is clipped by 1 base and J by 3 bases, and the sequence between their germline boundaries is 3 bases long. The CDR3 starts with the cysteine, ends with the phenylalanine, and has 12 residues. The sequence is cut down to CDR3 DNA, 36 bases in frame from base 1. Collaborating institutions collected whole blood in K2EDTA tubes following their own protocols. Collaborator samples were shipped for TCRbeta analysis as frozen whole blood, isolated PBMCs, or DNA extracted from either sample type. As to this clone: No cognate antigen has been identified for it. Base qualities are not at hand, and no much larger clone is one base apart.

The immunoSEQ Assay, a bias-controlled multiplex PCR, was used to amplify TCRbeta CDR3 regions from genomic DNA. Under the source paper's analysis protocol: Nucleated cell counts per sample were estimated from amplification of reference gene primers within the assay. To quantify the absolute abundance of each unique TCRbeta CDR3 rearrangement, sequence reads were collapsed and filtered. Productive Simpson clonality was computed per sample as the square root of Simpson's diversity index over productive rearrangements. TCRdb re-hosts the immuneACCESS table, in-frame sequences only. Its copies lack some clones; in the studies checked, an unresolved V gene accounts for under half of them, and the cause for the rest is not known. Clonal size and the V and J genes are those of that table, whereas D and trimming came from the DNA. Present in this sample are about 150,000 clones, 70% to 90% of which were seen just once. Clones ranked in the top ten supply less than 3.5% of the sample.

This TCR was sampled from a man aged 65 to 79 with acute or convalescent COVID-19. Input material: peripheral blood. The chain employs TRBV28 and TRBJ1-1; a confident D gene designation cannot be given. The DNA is TGTGCCAGCAGTTTATCTTACACTGAAGCTTTCTTT. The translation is CASSLSYTEAFF.